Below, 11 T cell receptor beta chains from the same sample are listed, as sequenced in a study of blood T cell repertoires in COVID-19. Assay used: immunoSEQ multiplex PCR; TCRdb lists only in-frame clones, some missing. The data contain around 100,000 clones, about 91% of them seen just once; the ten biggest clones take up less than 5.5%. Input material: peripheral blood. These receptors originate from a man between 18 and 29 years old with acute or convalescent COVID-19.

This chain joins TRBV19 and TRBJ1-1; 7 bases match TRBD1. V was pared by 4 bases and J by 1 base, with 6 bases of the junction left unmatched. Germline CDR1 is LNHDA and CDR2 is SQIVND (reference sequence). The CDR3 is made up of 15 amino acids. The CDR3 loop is CASSKWDRRNTEAFF. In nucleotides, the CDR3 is TGTGCCAGTAGTAAATGGGACAGACGGAACACTGAAGCTTTCTTT.

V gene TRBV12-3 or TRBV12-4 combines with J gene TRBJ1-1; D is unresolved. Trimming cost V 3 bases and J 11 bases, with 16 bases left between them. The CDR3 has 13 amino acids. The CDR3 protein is CASSFFTDPAAFF. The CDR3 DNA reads TGTGCCAGCAGTTTTTTTACAGATCCAGCCGCTTTCTTT.

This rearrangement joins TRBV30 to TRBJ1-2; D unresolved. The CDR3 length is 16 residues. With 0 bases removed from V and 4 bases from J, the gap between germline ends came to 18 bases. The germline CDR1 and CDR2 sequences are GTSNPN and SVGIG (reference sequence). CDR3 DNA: TGTGCCTGGAGTGTATTTACCGGGAAGAATAGCTATGGCTACACCTTC. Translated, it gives CAWSVFTGKNSYGYTF.

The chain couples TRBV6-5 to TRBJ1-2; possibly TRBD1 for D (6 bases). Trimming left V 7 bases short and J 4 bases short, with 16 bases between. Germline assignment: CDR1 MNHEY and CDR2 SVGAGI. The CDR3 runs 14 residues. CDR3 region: CASKGGGRLYGYTF. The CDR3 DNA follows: TGTGCCAGCAAGGGGGGGGGACGGCTCTATGGCTACACCTTC.

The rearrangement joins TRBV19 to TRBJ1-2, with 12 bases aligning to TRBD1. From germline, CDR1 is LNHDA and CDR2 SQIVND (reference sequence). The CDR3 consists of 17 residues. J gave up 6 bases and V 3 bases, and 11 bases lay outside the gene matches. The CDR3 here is CASSIGLLGQGADGYTF. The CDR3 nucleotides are TGTGCCAGTAGTATCGGACTTCTGGGACAGGGGGCGGATGGCTACACCTTC.

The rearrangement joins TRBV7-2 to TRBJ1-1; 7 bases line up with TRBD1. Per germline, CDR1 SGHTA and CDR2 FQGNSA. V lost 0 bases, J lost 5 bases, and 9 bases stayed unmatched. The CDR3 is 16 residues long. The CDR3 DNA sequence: TGTGCCAGCAGCTTAGCCTTAGGGGGCAGGTGGACTGAAGCTTTCTTT. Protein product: CASSLALGGRWTEAFF. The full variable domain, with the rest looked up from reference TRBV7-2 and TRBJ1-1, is GAGVSQSPSNKVTEKGKDVELRCDPISGHTALYWYRQSLGQGLEFLIYFQGNSAPDKSGLPSDRFSAERTGGSVSTLTIQRTQQEDSAVYLCASSLALGGRWTEAFFGQGTRLTVV.

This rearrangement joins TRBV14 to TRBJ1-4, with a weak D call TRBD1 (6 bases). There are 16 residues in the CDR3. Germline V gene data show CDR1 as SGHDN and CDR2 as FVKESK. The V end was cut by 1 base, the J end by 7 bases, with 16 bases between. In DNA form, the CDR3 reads TGTGCCAGCAGCCAAGCAGGGGATGAGGGTGGTGAAAAACTGTTTTTT. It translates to CASSQAGDEGGEKLFF.

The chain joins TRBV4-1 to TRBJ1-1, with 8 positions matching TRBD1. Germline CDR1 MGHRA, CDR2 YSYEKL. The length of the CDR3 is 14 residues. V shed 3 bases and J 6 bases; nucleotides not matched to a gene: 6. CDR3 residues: CASSHPGGSSEAFF. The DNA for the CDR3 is TGCGCCAGCAGCCACCCAGGGGGCAGCTCTGAAGCTTTCTTT.

The CDR3 sequence is CSASESSSYEQYF. The CDR3 coding sequence is TGCAGTGCTAGTGAATCGAGCTCCTACGAGCAGTACTTC. The chain has TRBV20-1 and TRBJ2-7; the D is unclear. The CDR3 spans 13 residues. V was clipped by 3 bases and J by 0 bases, with 9 bases between them. Germline assignment: CDR1 DFQATT and CDR2 SNEGSKA (reference sequence).

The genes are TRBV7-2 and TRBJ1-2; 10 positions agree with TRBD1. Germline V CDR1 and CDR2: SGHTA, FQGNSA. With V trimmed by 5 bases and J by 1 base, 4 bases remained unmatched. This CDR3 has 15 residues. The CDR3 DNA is TGTGCCAGCAGCCCCCGGACAGGGGGTAACTATGGCTACACCTTC. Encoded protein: CASSPRTGGNYGYTF.

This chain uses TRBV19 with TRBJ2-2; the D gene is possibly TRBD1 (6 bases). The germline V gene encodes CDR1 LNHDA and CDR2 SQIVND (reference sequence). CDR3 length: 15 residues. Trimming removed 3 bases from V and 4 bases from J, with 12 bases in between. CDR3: CASSIGQTFTGELFF. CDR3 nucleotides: TGTGCCAGTAGTATTGGACAGACTTTCACCGGGGAGCTGTTTTTT. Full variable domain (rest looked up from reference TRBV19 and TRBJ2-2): DGGITQSPKYLFRKEGQNVTLSCEQNLNHDAMYWYRQDPGQGLRLIYYSQIVNDFQKGDIAEGYSVSREKKESFPLTVTSAQKNPTAFYLCASSIGQTFTGELFFGEGSRLTVL.